A selection of T cell receptor beta chains follows, all from one sample in a study of spatial heterogeneity in lung cancer. MiXCR, applied by TCRdb to the 5' RACE reads, yields one record per CDR3 protein. The data show some 1,700 distinct CDR3 sequences, with about a fifth seen just once and 45% to 55% held by the top ten. Sequencing used PBMCs, obtained at follow-up. All receptors come from a male donor with early-stage non-small cell lung cancer. CDR3s include the opening cysteine and the closing phenylalanine or tryptophan. D genes are given only for firm matches. Not every row has a clone size; where given, it reads once, few, many or a size class.

NA	TRBJ2-1	TRBD1	TRBV24-1	TGTGCCACCCAAAACCCGGGACAGGGATCCAATGAGCAGTTCTTC	CATQNPGQGSNEQFF
few	TRBJ1-1	NA	TRBV7-8	TGTGCCAGCAGCTTAGGTTTGAGGGATGCTGAAGCTTTCTTT	CASSLGLRDAEAFF
medium-sized	TRBJ2-3	TRBD2	TRBV7-2	TGTGCCAGCAGCTTAGGGCGCGGGGGGACTTCTGGTACGCAGTATTTT	CASSLGRGGTSGTQYF
medium-sized	TRBJ1-4	NA	TRBV5-1	TGCGCCAGCAGCCAACTCGGGCAGCCGAATGAAAAACTGTTTTTT	CASSQLGQPNEKLFF
medium-sized	TRBJ1-2	NA	TRBV7-9	TGTGCCAGCACCTTCGAGAAGGACAGCGACGGCTACACCTTC	CASTFEKDSDGYTF
medium-sized	TRBJ1-4	NA	TRBV7-9	TGTGCCAGCAGCTTATCGGACAAGGGGGAGGGGAAGCTGTTTTTT	CASSLSDKGEGKLFF
many	TRBJ2-1	NA	TRBV12-3/TRBV12-4	TGTGCCAGCAGTTTGGGTGGGGGCAATGAGCAGTTCTTC	CASSLGGGNEQFF
few	TRBJ2-2	TRBD2	TRBV20-1	TGCAGTGCTAGCCCGCTAACTAGCGGGGAGGGCGGGGAGCTGTTTTTT	CSASPLTSGEGGELFF
medium-sized	TRBJ1-2	NA	TRBV6-6	TGTGCCAGCAGTGCCCTAACCGGGGCCCGGGGTGGCTACACCTTC	CASSALTGARGGYTF
few	TRBJ2-3	TRBD1	TRBV29-1	TGCAGCGTCGAACCGCCGCCGGGACAGAAATTCACTAGCACAGATACGCAGTATTTT	CSVEPPPGQKFTSTDTQYF
medium-sized	TRBJ2-3	NA	TRBV7-9	TGTGCCAGCAGCTCAACTAGTACTAGTACAGATACGCAGTATTTT	CASSSTSTSTDTQYF
medium-sized	TRBJ2-1	NA	TRBV5-1	TGCGCCAGCAGCTTACCAGGCAGGGGCAATGAGCAGTTCTTC	CASSLPGRGNEQFF
many	TRBJ2-7	TRBD1	TRBV5-6	TGTGCCAGCAGCCCCGGACAGGGCTCCTACGAGCAGTACTTC	CASSPGQGSYEQYF
large	TRBJ2-2	NA	TRBV29-1	TGCAGCGCCGGGACGGATGATGCGAACACCGGGGAGCTGTTTTTT	CSAGTDDANTGELFF
NA	TRBJ2-7	TRBD2	TRBV12-3/TRBV12-4	TGTGCCAGCAGTTTATCCCTGGAATATAGCGGGACCTACGAGCAGTACTTC	CASSLSLEYSGTYEQYF
medium-sized	TRBJ2-7	TRBD1	TRBV5-1	TGCGCCAGCAGCTCTGGACAGGGAGGACTCGAGCAGTACTTC	CASSSGQGGLEQYF
many	TRBJ2-7	NA	TRBV27	TGTGCCAGCACTCTCGGGACCGCCCGGGGTTACGAGCAGTACTTC	CASTLGTARGYEQYF
NA	TRBJ2-6	NA	TRBV6-5	TGTGCCAGCAGTTACCTCATTGCCGGGTTCCCCTCTGGGGCCAACGTCCTGACTTTC	CASSYLIAGFPSGANVLTF
many	TRBJ2-2	TRBD2	TRBV10-3	TGTGCCATCAGGGGACTAGCGGTGACCGGGGAGCTGTTTTTT	CAIRGLAVTGELFF
NA	TRBJ1-3	NA	TRBV12-5	TGTGCTAGTGGTCCCGGACAAGATCTAGGAAACACCATATATTTT	CASGPGQDLGNTIYF
NA	TRBJ2-3	TRBD2	TRBV20-1	TGCAGTGCGAGGCCCCTGGCGGGGGGCTCCACAGATACGCAGTATTTT	CSARPLAGGSTDTQYF
many	TRBJ2-6	NA	TRBV4-3	TGCGCCAGCAGCCAAGATCGAGGGGGGTTAGGGGCCAACGTCCTGACTTTC	CASSQDRGGLGANVLTF
NA	TRBJ2-7	NA	TRBV20-1	TGCAGTGTGACCGGGGACTTCTCCTACGAGCAGTACTTC	CSVTGDFSYEQYF
many	TRBJ2-6	NA	TRBV4-1	TGCGCCAGCAGCCCCCCTGGGGCCAACGTCCTGACTTTC	CASSPPGANVLTF
NA	TRBJ2-2	TRBD1	TRBV4-3	TGCGCCAGCAGCCAGGATACAGGGGACACCGGGGAGCTGTTTTTT	CASSQDTGDTGELFF
NA	TRBJ2-3	NA	TRBV12-3/TRBV12-4	TGTGCCAGCAGTCCCCAGGGGAAGGGTTTAGATACGCAGTATTTT	CASSPQGKGLDTQYF
many	TRBJ2-2	TRBD2	TRBV4-3	TGCGCCAGCAGCCAGACTAGCGGGGGGCAGGGCGGGGAGCTGTTTTTT	CASSQTSGGQGGELFF
large	TRBJ2-7	NA	TRBV6-2/TRBV6-3	TGTGCCAGCAGCCCTCCCCCTACGTCCAACGAGCAGTACTTC	CASSPPPTSNEQYF
medium-sized	TRBJ2-5	NA	TRBV20-1	TGCAGTGCTCACTTCGGACCAAACGGGGAGACCCAGTACTTC	CSAHFGPNGETQYF
NA	TRBJ1-2	NA	TRBV24-1	TGTGCCACCAGTGATCCAACTCCAAGGCCTTCTCGGGGCCTCTTCTATGGCTACACCTTC	CATSDPTPRPSRGLFYGYTF
medium-sized	TRBJ2-7	NA	TRBV5-1	TGCGCCAGCAGCGCACTCGCAGGGGATGGGGACTCCTACGAGCAGTACTTC	CASSALAGDGDSYEQYF
medium-sized	TRBJ2-7	NA	TRBV27	TGTGCCAGCAGCCTCTGGGGAGGGGGCTACGAGCAGTACTTC	CASSLWGGGYEQYF
medium-sized	TRBJ1-1	TRBD1	TRBV10-3	TGTGCCATCAGTACTCCGGGACAGGGGAACACTGAAGCTTTCTTT	CAISTPGQGNTEAFF
many	TRBJ2-7	TRBD1	TRBV6-6	TGTGCCAGCAGTTACTGGGACAGGGGTGAGTACGAGCAGTACTTC	CASSYWDRGEYEQYF
medium-sized	TRBJ2-1	NA	TRBV5-1	TGCGCCAGCAGTCTGAGCTCCTACAATGAGCAGTTCTTC	CASSLSSYNEQFF
medium-sized	TRBJ2-7	NA	TRBV20-1	TGCAGTGCTAGGTCGGACTACGAGCAGTACTTC	CSARSDYEQYF
many	TRBJ2-2	NA	TRBV7-8	TGTGCCAGCAGCTCCGATTGGGGGGAGCTGTTTTTT	CASSSDWGELFF
many	TRBJ2-7	NA	TRBV7-8	TGTGCCAGCAGCTCTAGCTTACAGGGTTACTCCTACGAGCAGTACTTC	CASSSSLQGYSYEQYF
medium-sized	TRBJ1-2	TRBD1	TRBV20-1	TGCAGTGCTAGAGGGACAGGGAACTATGGCTACACCTTC	CSARGTGNYGYTF
large	TRBJ2-4	NA	TRBV6-1	TGTGCCAGCAGCCCCAGGGGCGGACTCGCCAAAAACATTCAGTACTTC	CASSPRGGLAKNIQYF
medium-sized	TRBJ1-5	TRBD1	TRBV27	TGTGCCAGCGGGGGACAGGGGGCGAGTCAGCCCCAGCATTTT	CASGGQGASQPQHF
medium-sized	TRBJ2-7	NA	TRBV12-3/TRBV12-4	TGTGCCAGCAGTCTCCTGACGTCGAGTGGGGGTTCCGAGCAGTACTTC	CASSLLTSSGGSEQYF
many	TRBJ2-2	NA	TRBV10-3	TGTGCCATCAGTGAGCGAGAAATGGGCACCGGGGAGCTGTTTTTT	CAISEREMGTGELFF
medium-sized	TRBJ2-7	NA	TRBV20-1	TGCAGCCACAGAACAAAAAGGGAAACGGGCGAGCAGTACTTC	CSHRTKRETGEQYF
NA	TRBJ2-1	TRBD2	TRBV6-5	TGTGCCAGCAGTTACTCGCTAGGCGGGGGCTCCTACAATGAGCAGTTCTTC	CASSYSLGGGSYNEQFF
medium-sized	TRBJ2-5	TRBD1	TRBV28	TGTGCCAGCAGTCTCATACAGGGGGCCCAAGAGACCCAGTACTTC	CASSLIQGAQETQYF
many	TRBJ2-3	TRBD2	TRBV7-6	TGTGCCAGCAGTCTCGGACTAGCGGGGGCAGATACGCAGTATTTT	CASSLGLAGADTQYF
medium-sized	TRBJ2-7	NA	TRBV5-1	TGCGCCAGCAGCTTAGCCGGAGTGGACGAGCAGTACTTC	CASSLAGVDEQYF
medium-sized	TRBJ2-5	NA	TRBV5-4	TGTGCCAGCAGCTTGTCGGGTGGGGGCAGGGAGACCCAGTACTTC	CASSLSGGGRETQYF
NA	TRBJ1-1	TRBD1	TRBV7-2	TGTGCCAGCAGCTTTAGACAGGGGAACACTGAAGCTTTCTTT	CASSFRQGNTEAFF
few	TRBJ2-2	NA	TRBV7-3	TGTGCCAGCAGCTTACAGGCGGGCTATGTTACCGGGGAGCTGTTTTTT	CASSLQAGYVTGELFF
few	TRBJ1-2	NA	TRBV10-3	TGTGCCATCAGTGAGGAACTACGTGGCTATGGCTACACCTTC	CAISEELRGYGYTF
NA	TRBJ1-1	NA	TRBV4-3	TGCGCCAGCAGCCAAGGGAACGGATGGGTAGCTTTCTTT	CASSQGNGWVAFF
few	TRBJ2-7	NA	TRBV7-2	TGTGCCAGCAGCTTAGAGTTCGGACCGAAGGCCTACGAGCAGTACTTC	CASSLEFGPKAYEQYF
NA	TRBJ2-1	NA	TRBV12-3/TRBV12-4	TGTGCCAGCAGTTCCGAGGGACGGGCTAGAAACAATGAGCAGTTCTTC	CASSSEGRARNNEQFF
many	TRBJ2-6	NA	TRBV6-1	TGTGCCAGCACCTCCCAGGGCTCTGGGGCCAACGTCCTGACTTTC	CASTSQGSGANVLTF
many	TRBJ2-3	NA	TRBV20-1	TGCAGTGCTAGTGGCACAGATACGCAGTATTTT	CSASGTDTQYF
NA	TRBJ2-1	NA	TRBV7-9	TGTGCCAGCAGCCAAGGGGTGAAACTATGGCTGTTCTTC	CASSQGVKLWLFF
medium-sized	TRBJ1-2	NA	TRBV13	TGTGCCAGCACGACAGCCCGGGACGATGGCTACACCTTC	CASTTARDDGYTF